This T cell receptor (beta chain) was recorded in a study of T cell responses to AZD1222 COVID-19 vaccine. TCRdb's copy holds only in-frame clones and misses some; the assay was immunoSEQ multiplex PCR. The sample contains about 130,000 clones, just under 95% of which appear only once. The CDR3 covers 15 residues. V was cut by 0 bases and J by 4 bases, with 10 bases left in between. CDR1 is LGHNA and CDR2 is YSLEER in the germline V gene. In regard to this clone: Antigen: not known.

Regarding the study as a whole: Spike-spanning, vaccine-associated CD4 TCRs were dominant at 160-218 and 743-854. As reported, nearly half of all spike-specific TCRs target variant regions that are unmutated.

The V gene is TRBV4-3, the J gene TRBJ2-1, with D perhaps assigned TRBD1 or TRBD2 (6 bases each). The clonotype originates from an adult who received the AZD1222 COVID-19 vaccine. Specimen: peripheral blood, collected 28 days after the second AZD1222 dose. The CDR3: CASSQDWGAYNEQFF. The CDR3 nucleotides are TGCGCCAGCAGCCAAGATTGGGGGGCGTACAATGAGCAGTTCTTC.